This T cell receptor (beta chain) was sequenced in a study of T cell responses to AZD1222 COVID-19 vaccine. General study results and limits: With dominance at 160-218 and 743-854, vaccine-associated CD4 TCRs spanned spike.

Doses given second, at about 4 or about 12 weeks, were pooled. Germline CDR1 LNHDA, CDR2 SQIVND (reference sequence). V lost 0 bases, J lost 5 bases, and 17 bases lay in between. This CDR3 region has 17 residues. Using immunoSEQ multiplex PCR, the repertoire was profiled, and TCRdb retains in-frame clones only, with some absent. The sample carries about 88,000 clones, approximately 90% recorded once. This clone was recorded only once. No antigen is known for it. This chain joins TRBV19 and TRBJ1-5; D might be TRBD1 (6 bases). Material: peripheral blood, obtained 28 days after the second AZD1222 dose. The sequence came from an adult who received the AZD1222 COVID-19 vaccine. The CDR3: CASSIEGQRHLHQPQHF. In DNA form, the CDR3 reads TGTGCCAGTAGTATAGAAGGACAGCGACACCTCCATCAGCCCCAGCATTTT.